This TCR beta chain derives from a study of cytomegalovirus exposure and HLA in healthy donors. Primers for the PCR totalled 60 Vbeta and 13 Jbeta. Using immunoSEQ multiplex PCR, the repertoire was profiled, and TCRdb retains in-frame clones only, with some absent. Of about 97,000 clones listed, 55% to 80% are singletons. With respect to this clone: Its antigen is currently unknown.

Broader study findings: CMV serostatus was the only recorded immune exposure for donors. Reports described diagnosis of cytomegalovirus status by the classifier as highly specific and sensitive. Analysis was carried out at a later point, and it linked a missense DCLRE1C variant to TCR beta V- and J-gene trimming. In most subjects, TCR beta sequences reportedly gave accurate predictions of HLA-A and HLA-B alleles.

The origin of this receptor is a man between 35 and 55 years old in good health and CMV-seronegative. Input material: PBMCs.

CDR3 bases: TGTGCCAGCAGCCACGACAAATTCTATGGCTACACCTTC. Protein product: CASSHDKFYGYTF. The chain couples TRBV7-8 to TRBJ1-2; D is ambiguous. CDR3 length: 13 residues. Between the trimmed V and J ends, which lost 5 bases and 4 bases, there was a span of 11 bases. Germline V lookup: CDR1 SGHVS, CDR2 FQNEAQ.